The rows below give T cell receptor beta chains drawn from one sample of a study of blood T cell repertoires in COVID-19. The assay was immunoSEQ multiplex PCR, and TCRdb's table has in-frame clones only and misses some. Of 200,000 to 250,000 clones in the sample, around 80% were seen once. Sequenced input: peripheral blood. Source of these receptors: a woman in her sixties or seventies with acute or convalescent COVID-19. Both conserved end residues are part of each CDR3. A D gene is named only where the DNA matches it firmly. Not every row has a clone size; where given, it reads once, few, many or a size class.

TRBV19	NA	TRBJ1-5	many	CASSIGDKIQPQHF	TGTGCCAGTAGTATAGGAGACAAGATCCAGCCCCAGCATTTT
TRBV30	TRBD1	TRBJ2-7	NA	CAWTHTGGYEQYF	TGTGCCTGGACTCATACAGGGGGCTACGAGCAGTACTTC
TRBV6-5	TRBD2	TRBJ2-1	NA	CASSQRETGEQFF	TGTGCCAGCAGCCAGCGGGAGACGGGTGAGCAGTTCTTC
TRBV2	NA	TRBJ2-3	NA	CASSGQTRTDTQYF	TGTGCCAGCAGTGGACAGACGCGCACAGATACGCAGTATTTT
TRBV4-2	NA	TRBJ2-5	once	CASSQDGTAQSQYF	TGTGCCAGCAGCCAAGACGGGACTGCCCAGTCCCAGTACTTC
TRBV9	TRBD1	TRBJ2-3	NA	CASSATGRDTQYF	TGTGCCAGCAGCGCGACAGGGCGGGATACGCAGTATTTT
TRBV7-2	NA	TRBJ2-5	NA	CASSLGGAQETQYF	TGTGCCAGCAGCTTAGGAGGCGCTCAAGAGACCCAGTACTTC
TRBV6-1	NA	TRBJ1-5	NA	CASSDPGQPQHF	TGTGCCAGCAGTGACCCGGGGCAGCCCCAGCATTTT
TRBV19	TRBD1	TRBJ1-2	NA	CASSSTGDFALTYGYTF	TGTGCCAGTAGTTCAACAGGGGACTTCGCTCTAACCTATGGCTACACCTTC
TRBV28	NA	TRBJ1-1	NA	CASSLGIGQMNTEAFF	TGTGCCAGCAGTTTAGGGATAGGACAGATGAACACTGAAGCTTTCTTT
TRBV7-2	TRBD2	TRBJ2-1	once	CASSLSSGRYNEQFF	TGTGCCAGCAGCTTAAGTAGCGGGAGGTACAATGAGCAGTTCTTC
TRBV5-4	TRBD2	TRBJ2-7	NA	CASSLDGGGDSYEQYF	TGTGCCAGCAGCTTGGACGGCGGGGGGGACTCCTACGAGCAGTACTTC
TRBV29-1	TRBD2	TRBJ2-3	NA	CSVFGLAGSINTQYF	TGCAGCGTTTTCGGACTAGCGGGAAGTATAAATACGCAGTATTTT
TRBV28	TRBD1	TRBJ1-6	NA	CASSSGTGFSPLHF	TGTGCCAGCAGCTCCGGGACAGGGTTTTCACCCCTCCACTTT
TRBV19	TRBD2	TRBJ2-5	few	CASSIDRSGRQTQYF	TGTGCCAGTAGTATAGATCGGAGCGGGAGACAGACCCAGTACTTC
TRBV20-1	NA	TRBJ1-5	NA	CSASDPSGGQPQHF	TGCAGTGCTAGTGATCCCTCCGGGGGTCAGCCCCAGCATTTT
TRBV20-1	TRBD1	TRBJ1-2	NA	CSASDPDRAYGYTF	TGCAGTGCTAGTGACCCTGACAGGGCCTATGGCTACACCTTC
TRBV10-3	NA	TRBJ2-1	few	CAIRPGLLGEQFF	TGTGCCATCAGGCCGGGACTCCTTGGTGAGCAGTTCTTC
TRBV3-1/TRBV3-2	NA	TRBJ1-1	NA	CASSSSRDYGAFF	TGTGCCAGCAGCTCCTCCAGGGATTACGGGGCTTTCTTT
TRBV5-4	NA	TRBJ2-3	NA	CASSRGGTDTQYF	TGTGCCAGCAGCCGCGGGGGCACAGATACGCAGTATTTT
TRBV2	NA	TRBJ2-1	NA	CASSEVRLAVYNEQFF	TGTGCCAGCAGTGAAGTGAGGCTAGCCGTCTACAATGAGCAGTTCTTC
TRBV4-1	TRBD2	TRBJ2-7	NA	CASSQEPSGAPTRYF	TGCGCCAGCAGCCAAGAGCCTAGCGGGGCCCCGACGCGGTACTTC
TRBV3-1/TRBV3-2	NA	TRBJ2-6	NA	CASSHTGSGANVLTF	TGTGCCAGCAGCCACACTGGTTCTGGGGCCAACGTCCTGACTTTC
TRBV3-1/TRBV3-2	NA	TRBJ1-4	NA	CASSPGTSGEKLFF	TGTGCCAGCAGCCCCGGGACATCTGGGGAAAAACTGTTTTTT
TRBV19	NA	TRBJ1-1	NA	CASSGRVFEAFF	TGTGCCAGTAGTGGCCGGGTATTTGAAGCTTTCTTT
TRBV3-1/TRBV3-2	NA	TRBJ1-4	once	CASSLQGTNEKLFF	TGTGCCAGCAGCCTACAGGGTACTAATGAAAAACTGTTTTTT
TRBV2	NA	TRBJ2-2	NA	CASSEGLAGTGELFF	TGTGCCAGCAGTGAAGGGCTAGCTGGGACCGGGGAGCTGTTTTTT
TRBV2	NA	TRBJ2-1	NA	CASSVTSSAQFF	TGTGCCAGCAGTGTAACTTCTAGTGCGCAGTTCTTC
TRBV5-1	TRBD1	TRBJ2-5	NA	CASSFLGTVGETQYF	TGCGCCAGCAGCTTCCTTGGGACAGTTGGAGAGACCCAGTACTTC
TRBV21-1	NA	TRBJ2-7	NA	CATPLQGYEQYF	TGTGCCACCCCACTACAGGGGTACGAGCAGTACTTC
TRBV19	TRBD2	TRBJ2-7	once	CASSMKTSGYEQYF	TGTGCCAGTAGTATGAAGACTAGCGGCTACGAGCAGTACTTC
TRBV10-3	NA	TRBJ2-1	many	CAISESVRANEQFF	TGTGCCATCAGTGAGTCGGTGAGGGCTAATGAGCAGTTCTTC
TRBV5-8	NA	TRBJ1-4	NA	CASSFRDPNEKLFF	TGTGCCAGCAGCTTCCGGGATCCCAATGAAAAACTGTTTTTT
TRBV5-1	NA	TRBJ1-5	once	CASSPTPQGGGQPQHF	TGCGCCAGCAGCCCTACTCCTCAGGGAGGAGGTCAGCCCCAGCATTTT
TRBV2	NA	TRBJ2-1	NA	CASSEAAVDEQFF	TGTGCCAGCAGTGAAGCGGCCGTGGATGAGCAGTTCTTC
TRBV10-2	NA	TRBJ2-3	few	CASSESASTDTQYF	TGCGCCAGCAGTGAGTCGGCTAGCACAGATACGCAGTATTTT
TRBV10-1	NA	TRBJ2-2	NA	CASSPDLSTGELFF	TGCGCCAGCAGTCCGGACTTGTCCACCGGGGAGCTGTTTTTT
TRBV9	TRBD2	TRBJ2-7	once	CASSPGTSGTREQYF	TGTGCCAGCAGCCCCGGGACTAGCGGGACTCGCGAGCAGTACTTC
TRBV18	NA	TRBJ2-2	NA	CASSPQASSEGELFF	TGTGCCAGCTCACCACAGGCTAGCAGCGAGGGGGAGCTGTTTTTT
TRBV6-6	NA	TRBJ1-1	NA	CASSYSSGGTEAFF	TGTGCCAGCAGTTACTCGTCGGGGGGGACTGAAGCTTTCTTT
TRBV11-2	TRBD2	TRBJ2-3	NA	CASSLEREGTDTQYF	TGTGCCAGCAGCTTAGAGCGGGAGGGCACAGATACGCAGTATTTT
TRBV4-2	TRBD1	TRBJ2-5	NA	CASSQDGTGPNPPPGTQYF	TGTGCCAGCAGCCAGGATGGGACAGGGCCTAACCCCCCTCCAGGGACCCAGTACTTC
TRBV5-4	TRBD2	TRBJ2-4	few	CASSWGGRALENIQYF	TGTGCCAGCAGCTGGGGCGGGAGGGCCCTCGAAAACATTCAGTACTTC
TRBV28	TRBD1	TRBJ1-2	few	CASSLWTGLQGYTF	TGTGCCAGCAGTTTATGGACAGGGTTGCAGGGCTACACCTTC
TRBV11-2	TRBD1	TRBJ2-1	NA	CASSLEGTGVNEQFF	TGTGCCAGCAGCTTAGAAGGGACAGGGGTCAATGAGCAGTTCTTC
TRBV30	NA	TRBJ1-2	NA	CAWSADNPNYGYTF	TGTGCCTGGAGTGCTGACAATCCTAACTATGGCTACACCTTC
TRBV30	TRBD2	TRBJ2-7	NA	CAWRNSGGSEQYF	TGTGCCTGGAGAAACTCGGGAGGGTCCGAGCAGTACTTC